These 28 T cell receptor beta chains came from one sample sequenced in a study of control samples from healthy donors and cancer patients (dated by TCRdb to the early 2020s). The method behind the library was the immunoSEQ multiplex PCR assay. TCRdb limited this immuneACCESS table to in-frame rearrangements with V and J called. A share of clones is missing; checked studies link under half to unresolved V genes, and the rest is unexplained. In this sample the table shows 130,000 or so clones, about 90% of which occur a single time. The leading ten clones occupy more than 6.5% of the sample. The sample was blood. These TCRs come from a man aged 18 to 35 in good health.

CDR3 nucleotide sequence: TGTGCCAGCAGTTACTATCAGGGTCGCGAGCAGTACTTC. Its protein is CASSYYQGREQYF. The rearrangement uses TRBV6-2 or TRBV6-3 and TRBJ2-7, with D possibly TRBD1 on 5 matching bases. The length of the CDR3 is 13 residues. V lost 1 base to trimming and J lost 6 bases, with 10 bases between them. CDR1 is MNHEY and CDR2 is SVGEGT in the germline V gene.

CDR3 residues: CASSLKARTGGVTGELFF. CDR3 in DNA: TGCGCCAGCAGCTTGAAAGCTCGGACAGGGGGCGTCACCGGGGAGCTGTTTTTT. The chain couples TRBV5-1 to TRBJ2-2; 11 bases map to TRBD1. V lost 1 base to trimming and J lost 4 bases; unmatched junction nucleotides: 9. The length of the CDR3 is 18 residues. Germline V gives CDR1 SGHRS, CDR2 YFSETQ.

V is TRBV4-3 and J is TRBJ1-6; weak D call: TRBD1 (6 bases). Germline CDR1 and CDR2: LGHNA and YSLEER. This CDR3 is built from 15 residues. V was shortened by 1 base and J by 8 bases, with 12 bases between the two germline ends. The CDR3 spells CASSQVYQGYSPLHF. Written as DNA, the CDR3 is TGCGCCAGCAGCCAAGTTTACCAGGGGTATTCACCCCTCCACTTT.

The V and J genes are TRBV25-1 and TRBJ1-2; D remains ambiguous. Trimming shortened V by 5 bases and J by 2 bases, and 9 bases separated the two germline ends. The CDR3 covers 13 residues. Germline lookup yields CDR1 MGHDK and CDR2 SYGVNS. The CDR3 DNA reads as TGTGCCAGCAGTCCAGATGGAAACTATGGCTACACCTTC. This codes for CASSPDGNYGYTF.

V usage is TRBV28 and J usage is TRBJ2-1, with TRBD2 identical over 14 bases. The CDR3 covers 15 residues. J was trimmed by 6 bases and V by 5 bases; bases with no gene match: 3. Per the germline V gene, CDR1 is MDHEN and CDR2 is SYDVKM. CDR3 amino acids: CASSTGLAGANEQFF. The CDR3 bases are TGTGCCAGCAGTACGGGACTAGCGGGGGCCAATGAGCAGTTCTTC. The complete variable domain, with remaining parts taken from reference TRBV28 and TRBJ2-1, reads DVKVTQSSRYLVKRTGEKVFLECVQDMDHENMFWYRQDPGLGLRLIYFSYDVKMKEKGDIPEGYSVSREKKERFSLILESASTNQTSMYLCASSTGLAGANEQFFGPGTRLTVL.

The CDR3 nucleotides are TGTGCCAGCAGCCCGGACCCATACAATGAGCAGTTCTTC. Protein: CASSPDPYNEQFF. The chain couples TRBV7-3 to TRBJ2-1; no clear D gene. Trimming removed 5 bases at V and 4 bases at J, with 9 bases between. CDR3 length: 13 residues. Germline V gene data show CDR1 as SGHTA and CDR2 as FQGTGA. Together with reference TRBV7-3 and TRBJ2-1, the CDR3 gives the full variable domain: GAGVSQTPSNKVTEKGKYVELRCDPISGHTALYWYRQSLGQGPEFLIYFQGTGAADDSGLPNDRFFAVRPEGSVSTLKIQRTERGDSAVYLCASSPDPYNEQFFGPGTRLTVL.

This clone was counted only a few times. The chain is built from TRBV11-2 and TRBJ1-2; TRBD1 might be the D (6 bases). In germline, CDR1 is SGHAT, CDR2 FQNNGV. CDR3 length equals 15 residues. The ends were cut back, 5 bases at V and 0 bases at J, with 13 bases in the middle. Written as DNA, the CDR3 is TGTGCCAGCAGCCCCGGACAGACTTCTAACTATGGCTACACCTTC. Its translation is CASSPGQTSNYGYTF.

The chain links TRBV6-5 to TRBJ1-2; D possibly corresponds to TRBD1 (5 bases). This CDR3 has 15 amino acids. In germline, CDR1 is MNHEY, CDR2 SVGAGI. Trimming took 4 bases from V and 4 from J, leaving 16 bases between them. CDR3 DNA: TGTGCCAGCAGTTCTCCGGGGGGTCCTAGCTATGGCTACACCTTC. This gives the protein CASSSPGGPSYGYTF.

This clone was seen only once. The CDR3 reads CASRVAGGPYEQYF. The CDR3 nucleotides read TGCGCCAGCAGGGTTGCCGGGGGCCCCTACGAGCAGTACTTC. The rearrangement joins TRBV5-1 to TRBJ2-7; perhaps D is TRBD1 or TRBD2 (6 bases each). Trimming removed 5 bases from V and 2 bases from J, with 14 bases in between. Germline V CDR1 and CDR2: SGHRS, YFSETQ. The CDR3 runs to 14 residues.

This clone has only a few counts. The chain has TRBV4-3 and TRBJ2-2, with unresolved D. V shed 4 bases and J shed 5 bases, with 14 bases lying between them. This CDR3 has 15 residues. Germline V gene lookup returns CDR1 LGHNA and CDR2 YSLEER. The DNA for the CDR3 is TGCGCCAGCAGCCGTATAGGAGACGAAACCGGGGAGCTGTTTTTT. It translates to CASSRIGDETGELFF.

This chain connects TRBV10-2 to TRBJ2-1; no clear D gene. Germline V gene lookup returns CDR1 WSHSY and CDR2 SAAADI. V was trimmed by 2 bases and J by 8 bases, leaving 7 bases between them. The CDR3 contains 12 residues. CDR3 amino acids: CASSEGPHEQFF. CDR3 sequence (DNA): TGCGCCAGCAGTGAGGGTCCCCATGAGCAGTTCTTC.

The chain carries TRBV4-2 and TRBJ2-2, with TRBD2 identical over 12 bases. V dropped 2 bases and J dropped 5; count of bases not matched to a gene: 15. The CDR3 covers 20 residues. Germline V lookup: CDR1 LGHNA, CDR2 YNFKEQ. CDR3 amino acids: CASSQFSGGLAGSWTGELFF. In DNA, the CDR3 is TGTGCCAGCAGCCAATTCTCAGGGGGACTAGCGGGCTCATGGACCGGGGAGCTGTTTTTT.

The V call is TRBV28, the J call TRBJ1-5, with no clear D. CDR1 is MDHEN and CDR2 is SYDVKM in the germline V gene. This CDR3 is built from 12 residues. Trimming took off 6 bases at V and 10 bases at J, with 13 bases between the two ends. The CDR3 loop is CASRPPSGPQHF. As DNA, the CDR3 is TGTGCCAGCAGGCCCCCAAGCGGCCCCCAGCATTTT.

The CDR3 DNA reads TGTGCCTGGAGCTTGGGACAGCTTAATCAGCCCCAGCATTTT. This gives the protein CAWSLGQLNQPQHF. The chain carries TRBV30 and TRBJ1-5, with 7 positions matching TRBD1. Germline CDR1 reads GTSNPN; CDR2 reads SVGIG (reference sequence). V dropped 3 bases and J dropped 4; count of bases not matched to a gene: 6. The CDR3 runs 14 residues.

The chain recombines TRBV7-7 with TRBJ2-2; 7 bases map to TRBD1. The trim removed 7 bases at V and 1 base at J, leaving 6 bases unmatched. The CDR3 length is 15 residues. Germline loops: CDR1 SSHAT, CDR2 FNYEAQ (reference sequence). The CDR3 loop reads CASKGAGGNTGELFF. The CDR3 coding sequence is TGTGCCAGCAAGGGAGCAGGGGGGAACACCGGGGAGCTGTTTTTT.

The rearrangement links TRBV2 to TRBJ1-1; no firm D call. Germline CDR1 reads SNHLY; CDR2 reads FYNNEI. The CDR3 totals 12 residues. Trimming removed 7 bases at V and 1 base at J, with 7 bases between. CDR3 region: CASKFKNTEAFF. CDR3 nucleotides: TGTGCCAGCAAGTTCAAGAACACTGAAGCTTTCTTT.

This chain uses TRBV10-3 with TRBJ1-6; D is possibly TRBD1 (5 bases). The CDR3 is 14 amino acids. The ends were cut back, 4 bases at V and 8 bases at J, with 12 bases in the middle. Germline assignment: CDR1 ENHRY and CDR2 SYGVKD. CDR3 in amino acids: CAISVGGRDSPLHF. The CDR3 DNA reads TGTGCCATCAGTGTTGGGGGAAGGGATTCACCCCTCCACTTT.

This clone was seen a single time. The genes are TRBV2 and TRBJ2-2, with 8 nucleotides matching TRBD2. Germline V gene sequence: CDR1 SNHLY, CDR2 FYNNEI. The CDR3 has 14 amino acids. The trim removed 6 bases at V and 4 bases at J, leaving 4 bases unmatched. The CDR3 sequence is CASRIGGATGELFF. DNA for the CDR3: TGTGCCAGCAGAATCGGGGGGGCCACCGGGGAGCTGTTTTTT.

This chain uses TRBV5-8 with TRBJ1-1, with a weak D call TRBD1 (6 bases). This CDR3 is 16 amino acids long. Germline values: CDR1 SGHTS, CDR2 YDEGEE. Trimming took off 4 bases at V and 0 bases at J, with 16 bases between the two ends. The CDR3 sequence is CASSRDTPPMNTEAFF. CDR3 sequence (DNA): TGTGCCAGCAGCCGGGACACACCCCCGATGAACACTGAAGCTTTCTTT.

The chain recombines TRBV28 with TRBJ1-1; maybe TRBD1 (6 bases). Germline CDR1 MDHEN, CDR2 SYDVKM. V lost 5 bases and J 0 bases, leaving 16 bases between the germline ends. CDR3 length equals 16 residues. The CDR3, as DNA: TGTGCCAGCAGTCCCAACAGGGCTTTAATGAACACTGAAGCTTTCTTT. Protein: CASSPNRALMNTEAFF.

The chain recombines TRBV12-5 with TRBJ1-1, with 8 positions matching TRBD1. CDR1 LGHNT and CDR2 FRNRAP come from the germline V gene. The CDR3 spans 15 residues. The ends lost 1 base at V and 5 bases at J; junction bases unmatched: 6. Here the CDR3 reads CASGLGVTGVTEAFF. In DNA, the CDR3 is TGTGCTAGTGGTTTGGGGGTGACAGGGGTGACTGAAGCTTTCTTT.

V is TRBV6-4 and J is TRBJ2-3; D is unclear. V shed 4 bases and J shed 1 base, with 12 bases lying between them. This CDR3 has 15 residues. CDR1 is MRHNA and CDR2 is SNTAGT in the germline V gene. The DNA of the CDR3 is TGTGCCAGCAGTGGTCAGGTGCGTGGCACAGATACGCAGTATTTT. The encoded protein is CASSGQVRGTDTQYF.

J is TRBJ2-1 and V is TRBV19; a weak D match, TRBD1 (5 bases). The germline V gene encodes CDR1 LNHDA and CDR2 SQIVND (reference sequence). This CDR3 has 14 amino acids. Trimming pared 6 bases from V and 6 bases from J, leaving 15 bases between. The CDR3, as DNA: TGTGCCAGTAGCGTTACCCCAGGGTTCAATGAGCAGTTCTTC. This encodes CASSVTPGFNEQFF.

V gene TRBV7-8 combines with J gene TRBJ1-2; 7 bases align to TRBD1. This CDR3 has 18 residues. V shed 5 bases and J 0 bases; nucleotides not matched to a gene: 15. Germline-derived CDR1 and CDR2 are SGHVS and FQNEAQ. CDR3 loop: CASSAVVIQGYSNYGYTF. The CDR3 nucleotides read TGTGCCAGCAGCGCCGTCGTTATACAGGGGTACTCTAACTATGGCTACACCTTC.

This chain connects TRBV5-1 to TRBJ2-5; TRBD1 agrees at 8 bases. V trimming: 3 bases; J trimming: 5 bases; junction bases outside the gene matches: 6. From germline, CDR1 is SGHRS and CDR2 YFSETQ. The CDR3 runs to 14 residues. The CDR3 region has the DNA TGCGCCAGCAGCTCGAGACAGGGGTACGAGACCCAGTACTTC. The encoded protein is CASSSRQGYETQYF. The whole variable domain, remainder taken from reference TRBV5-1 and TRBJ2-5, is KAGVTQTPRYLIKTRGQQVTLSCSPISGHRSVSWYQQTPGQGLQFLFEYFSETQRNKGNFPGRFSGRQFSNSRSEMNVSTLELGDSALYLCASSSRQGYETQYFGPGTRLLVL.

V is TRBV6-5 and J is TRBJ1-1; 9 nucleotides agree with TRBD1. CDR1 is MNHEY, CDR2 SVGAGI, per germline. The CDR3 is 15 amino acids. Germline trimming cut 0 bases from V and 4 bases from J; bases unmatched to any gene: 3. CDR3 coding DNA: TGTGCCAGCAGTTACTCACAGGGGGCGTTCACTGAAGCTTTCTTT. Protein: CASSYSQGAFTEAFF.

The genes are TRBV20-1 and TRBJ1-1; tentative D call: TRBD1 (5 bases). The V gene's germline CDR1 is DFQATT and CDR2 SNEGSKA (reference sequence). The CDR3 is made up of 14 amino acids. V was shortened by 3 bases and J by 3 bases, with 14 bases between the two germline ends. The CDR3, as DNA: TGCAGTGCTAGTGCCCCGGGGCGAGACACTGAAGCTTTCTTT. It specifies CSASAPGRDTEAFF.

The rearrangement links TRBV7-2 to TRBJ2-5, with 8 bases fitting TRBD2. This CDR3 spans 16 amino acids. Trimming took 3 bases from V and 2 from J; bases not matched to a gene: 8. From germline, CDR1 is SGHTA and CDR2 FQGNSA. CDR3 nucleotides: TGTGCCAGCAGCTTCTTAAGCCGCGGGGGGCAAGAGACCCAGTACTTC. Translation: CASSFLSRGGQETQYF.